This TCR beta chain emerged from a study of T cells in Graves' hyperthyroidism and ophthalmopathy. Study background: Peripheral blood sampling occurred at initial diagnosis, before any treatment.

The CDR3 length is 11 residues. Per the germline V gene, CDR1 is DFQATT and CDR2 is SNEGSKA (reference sequence). The J segment lost 2 bases and the V segment lost 5 bases, leaving 0 bases of the junction unmatched. Amplification targeted TCR beta CDR3 regions from RNA transcripts. A set of HTBI primers served as the primers for a first-round RT-PCR of the TCR CDR3. TCRdb itself ran the multiplex PCR reads through MiXCR, one entry per CDR3 protein. The sample has about 420,000 distinct CDR3 sequences; roughly 13% are singletons. Study-wide points: Ophthalmopathy was separated from stable hyperthyroidism by a 13 V-J model. Within blood appeared most thyroid clonotypes that had expanded above 0.001.

This clonotype was observed at least ten times. Its antigen is not identified. The gene calls are TRBV20-1 and TRBJ2-7; 7 bases are a match to TRBD1. The sequenced material came from blood. This receptor was taken from a woman aged 18-35 years with Graves' hyperthyroidism. The CDR3 here is CSAQGAYEQYF. The CDR3 bases are TGCAGTGCTCAGGGGGCCTACGAGCAGTACTTC.